This is a list of T cell receptor beta chains from one sample in a study of Graves' ophthalmopathy and Graves' hyperthyroidism. TCRdb reprocessed the multiplex PCR reads via MiXCR and lists one record per CDR3 protein. This table has about 170,000 distinct CDR3 sequences, 30% to 45% appearing once. The sample consisted of peripheral blood. The source of these receptors is a woman aged 40 to 50 with Graves' ophthalmopathy. The CDR3 runs from the conserved cysteine through the conserved F or W. D genes are given only for firm matches. Rows may omit the clone size; those that give it use once, few, many or a size class.

TRBJ2-5	.	TRBV28	.	TGTGCCAGCAGCCTTACATATGCAGGGGAGACCCAGTACTTC	CASSLTYAGETQYF
TRBJ2-7	.	TRBV15	few	TGTGCCACCAGCAGAGACTACTACGAGCAGTACTTC	CATSRDYYEQYF
TRBJ2-6	TRBD1	TRBV7-2	many	TGTGCCAGCAGCTACCGTACAGGGGCGCCAGGGGCCAACGTCCTGACTTTC	CASSYRTGAPGANVLTF
TRBJ1-6	.	TRBV19	.	TGTGCCAGTAGTATAGGGGACTCAATACAGAGTTCACCCCTCCACTTT	CASSIGDSIQSSPLHF
TRBJ2-7	.	TRBV6-5	many	TGTGCCAGCAGTCCTGGGGGGTGCGGGTACGAGCAGTACTTC	CASSPGGCGYEQYF
TRBJ2-7	TRBD2	TRBV3-1	many	TGTGCCAGCAGCCCGGGGGGAGTTATCGACGAGCAGTACTTC	CASSPGGVIDEQYF
TRBJ2-5	TRBD1	TRBV7-9	.	TGTGCCAGCAAGGACAGGCAGGGGAGTCCGGAGACCCAGTACTTC	CASKDRQGSPETQYF
TRBJ1-1	.	TRBV27	.	TGTGCCAGCAGTTTCGGACGGTTCACTGAAGCTTTCTTT	CASSFGRFTEAFF
TRBJ2-7	.	TRBV11-3	many	TGTGCCAGCAGCTTAGAAGGGGGGGGGGCCCGCGCGTACGAGCAGTACTTC	CASSLEGGGARAYEQYF
TRBJ2-5	TRBD1	TRBV25-1	.	TGTGCCAGCAGTGAAGTGGGGACAGGGTCGCGAAGGGGGGAGACCCAGTACTTC	CASSEVGTGSRRGETQYF
TRBJ1-2	.	TRBV11-2	.	TGTGCCAGCAGCTTAGAACAGGGCATAGACTATGGCTACACCTTC	CASSLEQGIDYGYTF
TRBJ1-5	TRBD1	TRBV6-1	.	TGTGCCAGCAGATTGGACAGGGTACACCAGCCCCAGCATTTT	CASRLDRVHQPQHF
TRBJ2-7	TRBD2	TRBV29-1	many	TGCAGCGTTGGGGCGGGAGGGCCGTACGAGCAGTACTTC	CSVGAGGPYEQYF
TRBJ2-7	TRBD2	TRBV11-2	.	TGTGCCAGCAGCTTAGGACCGGGAGGTGCCTACGAGCAGTACTTC	CASSLGPGGAYEQYF
TRBJ1-1	.	TRBV7-3	.	TGTGCCAGCAGCTCTGGAGGGGGGGGCACTGAAGCTTTCTTT	CASSSGGGGTEAFF
TRBJ2-7	.	TRBV2	many	TGTGCCAGCAGTGAGGAAAGACCCTACGAGCAGTACTTC	CASSEERPYEQYF
TRBJ2-7	TRBD1	TRBV5-1	many	TGCGCCAGCAGCTTGACGGGACAGGGGTCCGAAAAGCAGTACTTC	CASSLTGQGSEKQYF
TRBJ1-2	TRBD1	TRBV9	many	TGTGCCAGTTGGACAGGGTCGATGAACGGCTACACCTTC	CASWTGSMNGYTF
TRBJ2-5	TRBD2	TRBV6-1	.	TGTGCCAGCAGCCACTTGGGACTAGCGAACCAAGAGACCCAGTACTTC	CASSHLGLANQETQYF
TRBJ1-2	.	TRBV6-1	.	TGTGCCAGCAGACTAGGGCCGGGGGCAGTCGGCTACACCTTC	CASRLGPGAVGYTF
TRBJ1-1	.	TRBV19	.	TGTGCCAGTAGTACAGAAGGAAGGACTGAAGCCTTCTTT	CASSTEGRTEAFF
TRBJ1-1	.	TRBV6-1	.	TGTGCCAGCAGTGATAGGGAGGGGCAGGCTGAAGCTTTCTTT	CASSDREGQAEAFF
TRBJ2-4	TRBD2	TRBV7-8	many	TGTGCCAGCAGCTTAAGGACTAGCGGCCCTACGTGGTTCTTC	CASSLRTSGPTWFF
TRBJ2-7	.	TRBV28	many	TGTGCCAGCAGTTCCGGAGGTTCGAAAGACGAGCAGTACTTC	CASSSGGSKDEQYF